This TCR beta chain is drawn from a study of T cells after somatic rescue of genetic block. CDR3 size: 15 residues. J was trimmed by 2 bases and V by 0 bases; bases with no gene match: 4. The germline CDR1 and CDR2 sequences are MNHEY and SVGAGI. Profiled with immunoSEQ multiplex PCR; TCRdb holds only in-frame clones, not every one. The sample records over 12,000 clones, roughly two thirds being singletons. The chain couples TRBV6-5 to TRBJ2-7; 7 bases agree with TRBD2. The receptor was isolated from a boy between 10 and 17 years old. The sample was peripheral blood mononuclear cells (PBMCs). The CDR3 nucleotides read TGTGCCAGCAGTTACTCGGGGGGGATACCCTACGAGCAGTACTTC. It is translated as CASSYSGGIPYEQYF.